This entry features one T cell receptor (beta chain) sequence. Its antigen is unknown. No base-level quality is on record; no much larger clone is a single base apart. The collaborating institutions used their own protocols to collect whole blood in K2EDTA tubes. For TCRbeta analysis, collaborators shipped samples as frozen whole blood, isolated PBMCs, or DNA extracted from either of those sample types. The record originates from a study of blood T cell repertoires in COVID-19 (dated by TCRdb to the early 2020s). About the study as a whole: The collaborator samples originated in the United States, Italy and Spain and spanned the acute and convalescent phases of COVID-19. The repertoires were released in a freely available public database intended as a resource for research on the immune response to SARS-CoV-2. The material from the prospective study consisted of cDNA or gDNA derived from T cells, B-cell-depleted T cells, or PBMCs. The samples were drawn from the first 160 participants of the ongoing ImmuneRACE study and from over 950 subjects provided by 6 global collaborators. The sample metadata nearly always contained a de-identified subject ID, COVID-19 status, age in years and sex. HLA class I and class II types, where available, came from metadata supplied by the sample provider rather than from assay-based typing. Deeply sampled blood TCRbeta repertoires from subjects exposed to, actively infected with, or recovered from COVID-19 were included in the dataset.

Overall results and qualifications from the work: Clinical and demographic metadata were provided uncurated, with the amount varying by source and participant.

V lost 0 bases and J lost 3 bases; the stretch between them is 12 bases long. There are 15 amino acids in the CDR3, from cysteine to phenylalanine inclusive. The read is trimmed to its CDR3 DNA, 45 bases read in frame from base 1. CDR1 and CDR2, per the germline V gene, are SGHAT and FQNNGV. TCRbeta CDR3 regions were amplified from genomic DNA using the immunoSEQ Assay, a bias-controlled multiplex PCR. As for the original processing: The number of nucleated cells in each sample was estimated by amplification of reference gene primers within the assay. To quantify the absolute abundance of each unique TCRbeta CDR3 rearrangement, sequence reads were collapsed and filtered. For each sample, productive Simpson clonality was calculated as the square root of Simpson's diversity index over productive rearrangements. The source is immuneACCESS, and TCRdb retained only in-frame sequences with V and J called. Part of the clones is not carried over; for the studies checked, unresolved V genes explain less than half of this, and the remainder is unexplained. The V and J calls and clone size come from that table; D and trimming were worked out from the DNA. The sample table shows some 74,000 clones, and over 70% are seen once. Approximately 12% of the sample rests with the top ten.

Sequencing used peripheral blood. This receptor chain uses TRBV11-2 and TRBJ2-7; perhaps TRBD1 is the D gene, with 5 bases matching. The TCR was taken from a human donor in a cohort sampled during active COVID-19. CDR3 protein: CASSLDWQGVYEQYF. The nucleotide sequence is given as TGTGCCAGCAGCTTAGACTGGCAGGGTGTCTACGAGCAGTACTTC.